The subject of this entry is one T cell receptor beta chain. Its recognized antigen is unknown. TCRdb shows the sequencer as NextSeq 550. The Human TCR Profiling Kit (MiLaboratory) was used to prepare UMI-labeled 5' RACE TRB cDNA libraries. cDNA synthesis used the entire amount of extracted RNA, and PCR amplification then used the entire amount of cDNA produced. Libraries were prepared in parallel with an identical number of PCR cycles. The source study handled its data this way. MIGEC and MiXCR extracted about 57,000 +/- 9,900 unique UMI-labeled TRB cDNA molecules per library, requiring at least two reads per UMI. An average of approximately 40,000 +/- 10,000 functional in-frame TRB CDR3 nucleotide clonotypes without stop codons was found per library. After each sample was downsampled to 5000 UMI-labeled TRB molecules, VDJtools was used to calculate diversity metrics such as normalized Shannon-Wiener and Chao1. VDJtools was used to calculate clonotype-size-weighted physicochemical properties of the central five CDR3 residues, namely interaction energy, strength, volume and Kidera factor 4. Following TCRdb reprocessing, every CDR3 protein sequence forms one entry, and DNA is not provided. It is TCRdb's table, rather than the study itself, that gives the V and J calls and clone size. The sample's clone listing holds roughly 89,000 distinct CDR3 sequences. 1.1% of the sample lies in the top ten.

These data come from a study of CXCR3-negative and CXCR3-positive naive CD8 T cells (dated by TCRdb to the late 2010s). Background for the entire study: In total, roughly 140 million TRB reads were obtained, which works out to roughly 1.5 +/- 0.3 million reads per library. Diversity and physicochemical repertoire analyses covered over 10 donors pooled from two independent experiments. TRBV-TRBJ cluster analysis included naive subsets from several donors and memory cells from 3 donors.

Each CD8+ T cell subset was flow-sorted in triplicate, and around 300,000 cells per subset were placed directly into RLT lysis buffer. Naive CD8+ T cells were defined stringently as CD45RO-CCR7+CD27+CD95- to exclude memory contaminants. Standard density gradient centrifugation was used to isolate peripheral blood mononuclear cells from buffy coats. Naive CXCR3-negative and CXCR3-positive CD8+ T cells were flow-sorted using a FACSAria III. Total RNA was extracted from sorted cells with an RNeasy Mini Kit. The study at large found these results: TRB CDR3s from CXCR3-positive naive cells showed higher hydrophobicity (lower Kidera factor 4), lower energy, and higher strength and volume indices than CXCR3-negative naive cells. Freshly isolated PBMCs were used for most assays because CXCR3 expression went down partially after cryopreservation. Comparably high repertoire diversity was found in both naive subsets, whereas much lower repertoire diversity was found in memory CD8+ T cells. Surface CD5, linked to self-reactivity in mice, was comparable between naive subsets; TCR interaction strength was therefore also inferred from TRB CDR3 physicochemical properties. TRBV-TRBJ usage was similar between naive CXCR3-negative and CXCR3-positive cells from the same donor, while memory cells showed distinct patterns.

The CDR3 starts with the cysteine, ends with the phenylalanine, and has 14 residues. No DNA accompanies this entry. CDR1 and CDR2 were assigned from the germline V gene as SGHVS and FQNEAQ. Sequencing was done on a sample of naive CXCR3- CD8+ T cells from blood. Per the publication, the cell subset or site label means: CD45RO-CCR7+CD27+CD95- naive CD8+ T cells lacking CXCR3 (TNR3-). This TCR was recovered from a human donor in good health. Some clones in this sample may be carry-over from other donors' samples. The chain was built from TRBV7-8 and TRBJ1-1. The CDR3 corresponds to CASSLALGVKDSTF.